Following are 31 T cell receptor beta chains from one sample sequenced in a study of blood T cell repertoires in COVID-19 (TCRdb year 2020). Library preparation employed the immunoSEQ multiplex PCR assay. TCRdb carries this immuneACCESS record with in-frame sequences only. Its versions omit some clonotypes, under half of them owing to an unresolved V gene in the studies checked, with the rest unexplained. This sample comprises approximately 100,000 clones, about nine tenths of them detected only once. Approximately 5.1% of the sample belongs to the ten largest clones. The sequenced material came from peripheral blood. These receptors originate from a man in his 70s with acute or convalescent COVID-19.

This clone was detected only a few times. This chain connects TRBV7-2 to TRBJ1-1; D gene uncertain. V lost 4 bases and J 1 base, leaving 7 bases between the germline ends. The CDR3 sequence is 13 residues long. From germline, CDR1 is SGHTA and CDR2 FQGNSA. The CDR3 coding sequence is TGTGCCAGCAGCTACACACCGAACACTGAAGCTTTCTTT. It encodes CASSYTPNTEAFF. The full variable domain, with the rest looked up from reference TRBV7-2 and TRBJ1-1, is GAGVSQSPSNKVTEKGKDVELRCDPISGHTALYWYRQSLGQGLEFLIYFQGNSAPDKSGLPSDRFSAERTGGSVSTLTIQRTQQEDSAVYLCASSYTPNTEAFFGQGTRLTVV.

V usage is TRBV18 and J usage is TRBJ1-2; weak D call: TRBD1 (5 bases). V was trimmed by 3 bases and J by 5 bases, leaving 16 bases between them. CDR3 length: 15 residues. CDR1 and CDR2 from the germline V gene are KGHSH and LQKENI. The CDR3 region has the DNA TGTGCCAGCTCACCGAGGCAGGGAGGAAATTATGGCTACACCTTC. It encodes CASSPRQGGNYGYTF.

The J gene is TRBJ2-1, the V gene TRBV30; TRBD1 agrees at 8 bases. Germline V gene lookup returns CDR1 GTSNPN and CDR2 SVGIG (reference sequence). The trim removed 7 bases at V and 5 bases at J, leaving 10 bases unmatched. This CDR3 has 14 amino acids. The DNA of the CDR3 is TGTGCCTTGCACCGAGGACAGGGAGACAATGAGCAGTTCTTC. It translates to CALHRGQGDNEQFF.

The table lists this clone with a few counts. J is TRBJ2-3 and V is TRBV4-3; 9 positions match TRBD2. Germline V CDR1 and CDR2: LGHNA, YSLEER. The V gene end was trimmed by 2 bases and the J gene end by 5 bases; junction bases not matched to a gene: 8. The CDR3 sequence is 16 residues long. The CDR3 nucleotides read TGCGCCAGCAGCCAATTGGGCGGGAGGGGAGTAGATACGCAGTATTTT. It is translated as CASSQLGGRGVDTQYF.

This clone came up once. The CDR3 DNA reads TGTGCCTGGGGGACAGGGTGGGGCACCGGGGAGCTGTTTTTT. Its protein is CAWGTGWGTGELFF. The chain joins TRBV30 to TRBJ2-2; 9 bases match TRBD1. V lost 5 bases, J lost 4 bases, and 5 bases stayed unmatched. The CDR3 runs 14 residues. From germline, CDR1 is GTSNPN and CDR2 SVGIG (reference sequence).

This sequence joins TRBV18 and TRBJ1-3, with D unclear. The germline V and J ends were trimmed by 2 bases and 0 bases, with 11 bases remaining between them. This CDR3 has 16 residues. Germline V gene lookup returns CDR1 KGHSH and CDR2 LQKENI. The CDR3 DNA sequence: TGTGCCAGCTCACCAGGAGTCGGGATCTCTGGAAACACCATATATTTT. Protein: CASSPGVGISGNTIYF.

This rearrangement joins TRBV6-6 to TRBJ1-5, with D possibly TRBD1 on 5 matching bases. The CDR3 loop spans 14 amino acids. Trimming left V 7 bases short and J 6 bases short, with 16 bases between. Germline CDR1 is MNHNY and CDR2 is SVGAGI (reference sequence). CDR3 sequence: CASTTGGSRQPQHF. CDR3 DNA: TGTGCCAGCACCACGGGGGGGTCCCGTCAGCCCCAGCATTTT.

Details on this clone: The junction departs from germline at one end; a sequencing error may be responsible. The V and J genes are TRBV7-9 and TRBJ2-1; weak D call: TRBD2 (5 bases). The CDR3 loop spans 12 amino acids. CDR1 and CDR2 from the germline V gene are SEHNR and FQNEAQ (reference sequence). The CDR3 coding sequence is TGTGCCAGCAGCCTAGCCCGCAATGAGCAGTTCTTC. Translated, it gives CASSLARNEQFF.

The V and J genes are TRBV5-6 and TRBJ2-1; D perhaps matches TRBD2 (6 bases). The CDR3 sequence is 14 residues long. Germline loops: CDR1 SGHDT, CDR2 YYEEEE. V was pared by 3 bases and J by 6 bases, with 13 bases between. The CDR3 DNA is TGTGCCAGCAGCTCGGTATATAGCGGCAATGAGCAGTTCTTC. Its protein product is CASSSVYSGNEQFF.

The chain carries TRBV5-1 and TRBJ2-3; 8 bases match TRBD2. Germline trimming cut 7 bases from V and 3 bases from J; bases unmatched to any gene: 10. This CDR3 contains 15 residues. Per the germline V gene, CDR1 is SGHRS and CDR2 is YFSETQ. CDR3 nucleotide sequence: TGCGCCAGCGTACCGGGCGGGGGGTTGACAGATACGCAGTATTTT. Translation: CASVPGGGLTDTQYF.

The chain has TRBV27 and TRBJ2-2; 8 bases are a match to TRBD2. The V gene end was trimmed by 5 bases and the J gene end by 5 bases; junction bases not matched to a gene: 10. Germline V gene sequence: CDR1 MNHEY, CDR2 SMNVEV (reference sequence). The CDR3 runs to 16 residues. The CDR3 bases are TGTGCCAGCAGTAGGGAAGCGGGAGTTCGAACCGGGGAGCTGTTTTTT. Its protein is CASSREAGVRTGELFF.

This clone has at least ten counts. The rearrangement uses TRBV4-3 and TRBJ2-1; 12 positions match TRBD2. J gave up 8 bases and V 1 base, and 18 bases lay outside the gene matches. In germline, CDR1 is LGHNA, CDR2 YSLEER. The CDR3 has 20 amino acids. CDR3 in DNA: TGCGCCAGCAGCCAAGCCCTAGCGGGAGGGCCGTATCGCACTATGGATGAGCAGTTCTTC. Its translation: CASSQALAGGPYRTMDEQFF.

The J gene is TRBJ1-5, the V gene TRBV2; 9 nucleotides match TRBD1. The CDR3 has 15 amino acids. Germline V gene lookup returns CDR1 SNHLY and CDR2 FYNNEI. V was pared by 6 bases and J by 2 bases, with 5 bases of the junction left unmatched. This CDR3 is CASRERTGGNQPQHF. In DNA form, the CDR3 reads TGTGCCAGCAGGGAGAGGACAGGGGGCAATCAGCCCCAGCATTTT.

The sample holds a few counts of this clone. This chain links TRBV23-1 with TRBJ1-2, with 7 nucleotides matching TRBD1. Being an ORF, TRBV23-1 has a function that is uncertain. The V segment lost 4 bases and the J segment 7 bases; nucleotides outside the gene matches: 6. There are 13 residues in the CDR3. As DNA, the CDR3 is TGCGCCAGCAGTCGGAACAGGGGAACTGGCTACACCTTC. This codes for CASSRNRGTGYTF.

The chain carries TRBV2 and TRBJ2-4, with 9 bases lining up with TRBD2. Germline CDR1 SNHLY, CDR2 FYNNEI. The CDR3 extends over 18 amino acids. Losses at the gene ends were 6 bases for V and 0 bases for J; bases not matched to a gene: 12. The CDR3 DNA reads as TGTGCCAGCAGCAGCGGGAGGAACTTAAATTTAGCCAAAAACATTCAGTACTTC. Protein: CASSSGRNLNLAKNIQYF.

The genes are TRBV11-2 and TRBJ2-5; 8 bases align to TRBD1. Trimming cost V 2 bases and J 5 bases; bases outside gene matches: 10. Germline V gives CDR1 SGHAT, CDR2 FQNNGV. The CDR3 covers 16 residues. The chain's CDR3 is CASSLNAGGNLETQYF. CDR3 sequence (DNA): TGTGCCAGCAGCTTAAATGCAGGGGGCAATCTTGAGACCCAGTACTTC.

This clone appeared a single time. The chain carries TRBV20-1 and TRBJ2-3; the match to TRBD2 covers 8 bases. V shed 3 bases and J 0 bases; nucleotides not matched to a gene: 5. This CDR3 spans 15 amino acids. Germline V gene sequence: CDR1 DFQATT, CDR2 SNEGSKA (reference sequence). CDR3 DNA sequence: TGCAGTGCTAGTGTGCCTAGCGGGAGCACAGATACGCAGTATTTT. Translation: CSASVPSGSTDTQYF.

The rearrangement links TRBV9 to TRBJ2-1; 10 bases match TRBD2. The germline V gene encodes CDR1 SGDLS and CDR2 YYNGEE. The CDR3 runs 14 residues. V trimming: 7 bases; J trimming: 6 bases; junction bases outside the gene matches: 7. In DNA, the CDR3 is TGTGCCAGCTCTCGGCTAGCGGGAGTCAATGAGCAGTTCTTC. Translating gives CASSRLAGVNEQFF. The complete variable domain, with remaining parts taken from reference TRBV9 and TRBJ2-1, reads DSGVTQTPKHLITATGQRVTLRCSPRSGDLSVYWYQQSLDQGLQFLIQYYNGEERAKGNILERFSAQQFPDLHSELNLSSLELGDSALYFCASSRLAGVNEQFFGPGTRLTVL.

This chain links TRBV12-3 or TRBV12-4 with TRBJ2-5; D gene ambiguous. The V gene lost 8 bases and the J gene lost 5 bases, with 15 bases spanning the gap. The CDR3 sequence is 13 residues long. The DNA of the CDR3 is TGTGCCAGCTCACCCGTAGTGGTGGAGACCCAGTACTTC. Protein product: CASSPVVVETQYF.

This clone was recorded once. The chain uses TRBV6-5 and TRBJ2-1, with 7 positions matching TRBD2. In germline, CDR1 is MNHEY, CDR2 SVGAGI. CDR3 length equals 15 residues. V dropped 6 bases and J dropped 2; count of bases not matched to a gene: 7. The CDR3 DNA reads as TGTGCCAGCAGACTCAGCGGGGCCACCTACAATGAGCAGTTCTTC. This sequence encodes CASRLSGATYNEQFF.

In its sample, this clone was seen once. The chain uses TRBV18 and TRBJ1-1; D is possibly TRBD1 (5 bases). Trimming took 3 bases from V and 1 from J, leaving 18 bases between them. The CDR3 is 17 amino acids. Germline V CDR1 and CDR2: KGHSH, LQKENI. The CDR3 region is CASSPTVPLSRNTEAFF. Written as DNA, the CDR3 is TGTGCCAGCTCACCGACAGTACCTCTCTCGAGGAACACTGAAGCTTTCTTT.

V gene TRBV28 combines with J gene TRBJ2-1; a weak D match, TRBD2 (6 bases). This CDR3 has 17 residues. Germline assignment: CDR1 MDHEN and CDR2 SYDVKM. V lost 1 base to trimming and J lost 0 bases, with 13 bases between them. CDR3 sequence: CASSLLTGASSYNEQFF. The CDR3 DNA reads TGTGCCAGCAGTTTATTGACGGGAGCGAGCTCCTACAATGAGCAGTTCTTC.

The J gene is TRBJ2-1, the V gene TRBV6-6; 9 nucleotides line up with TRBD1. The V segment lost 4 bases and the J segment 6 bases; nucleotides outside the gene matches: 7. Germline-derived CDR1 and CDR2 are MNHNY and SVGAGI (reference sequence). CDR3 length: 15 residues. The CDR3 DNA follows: TGTGCCAGCAGTTCTTCCGGGACAGGGTTCAATGAGCAGTTCTTC. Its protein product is CASSSSGTGFNEQFF.

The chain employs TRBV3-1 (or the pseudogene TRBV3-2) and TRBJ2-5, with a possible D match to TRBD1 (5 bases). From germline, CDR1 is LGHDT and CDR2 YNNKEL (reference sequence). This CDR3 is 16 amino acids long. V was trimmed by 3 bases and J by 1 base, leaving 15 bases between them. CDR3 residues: CASSHGAGRGQETQYF. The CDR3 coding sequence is TGTGCCAGCAGCCATGGGGCAGGGCGAGGCCAAGAGACCCAGTACTTC.

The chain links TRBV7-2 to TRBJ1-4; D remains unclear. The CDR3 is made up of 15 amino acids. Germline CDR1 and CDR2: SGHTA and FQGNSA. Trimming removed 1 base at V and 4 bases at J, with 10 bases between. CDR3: CASSLGRNFNEKLFF. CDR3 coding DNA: TGTGCCAGCAGCTTAGGGCGGAATTTTAATGAAAAACTGTTTTTT. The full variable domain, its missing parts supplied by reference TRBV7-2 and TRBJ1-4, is GAGVSQSPSNKVTEKGKDVELRCDPISGHTALYWYRQSLGQGLEFLIYFQGNSAPDKSGLPSDRFSAERTGGSVSTLTIQRTQQEDSAVYLCASSLGRNFNEKLFFGSGTQLSVL.

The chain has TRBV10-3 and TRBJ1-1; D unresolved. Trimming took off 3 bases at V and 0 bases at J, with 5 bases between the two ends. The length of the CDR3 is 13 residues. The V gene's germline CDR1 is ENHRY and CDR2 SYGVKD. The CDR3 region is CAISDSMNTEAFF. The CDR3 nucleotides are TGTGCCATCAGTGACAGTATGAACACTGAAGCTTTCTTT.

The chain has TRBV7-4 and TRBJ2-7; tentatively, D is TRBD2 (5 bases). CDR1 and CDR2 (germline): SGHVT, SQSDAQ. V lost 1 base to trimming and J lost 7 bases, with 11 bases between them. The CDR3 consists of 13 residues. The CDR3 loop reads CASSLVKGGEQYF. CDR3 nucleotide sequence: TGTGCCAGCAGCTTAGTAAAGGGCGGGGAGCAGTACTTC.

CDR3 sequence: CASSVATWTGGYTF. The CDR3 region has the DNA TGTGCCAGCAGCGTAGCTACATGGACAGGCGGCTACACCTTC. The rearrangement links TRBV9 to TRBJ1-2; TRBD1 agrees at 7 bases. Germline V gene sequence: CDR1 SGDLS, CDR2 YYNGEE. V shed 0 bases, J shed 8 bases, and the junction held 7 bases outside the gene matches. This CDR3 has 14 residues. Supplemented by reference TRBV9 and TRBJ1-2, the full variable domain reads DSGVTQTPKHLITATGQRVTLRCSPRSGDLSVYWYQQSLDQGLQFLIQYYNGEERAKGNILERFSAQQFPDLHSELNLSSLELGDSALYFCASSVATWTGGYTFGSGTRLTVV.

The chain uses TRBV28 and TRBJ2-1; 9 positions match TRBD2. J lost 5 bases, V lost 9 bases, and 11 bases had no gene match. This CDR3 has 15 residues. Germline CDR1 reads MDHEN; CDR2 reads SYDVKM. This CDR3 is CASLKTGTSNNEQFF. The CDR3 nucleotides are TGTGCCAGTCTAAAAACCGGGACTAGCAACAATGAGCAGTTCTTC.

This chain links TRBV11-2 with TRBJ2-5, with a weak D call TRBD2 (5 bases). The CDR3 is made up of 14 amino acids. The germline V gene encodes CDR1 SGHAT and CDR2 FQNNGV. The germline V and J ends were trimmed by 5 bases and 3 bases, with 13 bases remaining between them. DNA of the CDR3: TGTGCCAGCAGCCCAGACTACGGTGAAGAGACCCAGTACTTC. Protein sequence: CASSPDYGEETQYF.

DNA of the CDR3: TGTGCCAGCAGCTTGGGAGTGGTGGAGACCCAGTACTTC. Translation: CASSLGVVETQYF. The chain couples TRBV7-2 to TRBJ2-5, with D perhaps matching TRBD2 (5 bases). V was pared by 3 bases and J by 5 bases, with 10 bases between. The length of the CDR3 is 13 residues. Germline CDR1 is SGHTA and CDR2 is FQGNSA. Filled out from reference TRBV7-2 and TRBJ2-5, the complete variable domain reads GAGVSQSPSNKVTEKGKDVELRCDPISGHTALYWYRQSLGQGLEFLIYFQGNSAPDKSGLPSDRFSAERTGGSVSTLTIQRTQQEDSAVYLCASSLGVVETQYFGPGTRLLVL.